This record covers a single T cell receptor beta chain. The table came from immunoSEQ multiplex PCR; TCRdb's copy has only in-frame clones and leaves some out. Here the sample spans about 140,000 clones, roughly 89% being singletons. These data belong to a study of control samples from healthy donors and cancer patients. The V end was cut by 3 bases, the J end by 0 bases, with 9 bases between. CDR3 length equals 15 residues. In germline, CDR1 is SGHTA, CDR2 FQGNSA. The sequenced sample consisted of blood. This clonotype originated in a man in his late teens or twenties in good health. This chain connects TRBV7-2 to TRBJ1-5, with D unresolved. The CDR3 coding sequence is TGTGCCAGCAGCTTGGGCCTTTATAGCAATCAGCCCCAGCATTTT. It specifies CASSLGLYSNQPQHF.